Below, 22 T cell receptor beta chains from the same sample are listed, as sequenced in a study of T cells expressing NK-cell markers. Reprocessing the 5' RACE reads, TCRdb reports a single entry for every CDR3 protein and omits DNA. The sample data list about 150,000 distinct CDR3 sequences. Sequencing used blood T cells: a sorted CD56 or NKG2C T cell subset, CD4+ or CD8+ T cells, or bulk PBMC T cells (not recorded which). The receptors originated from a woman aged 50 to 60 in good health.

The chain's CDR3 is CASSLYPTGELFF. This sequence joins TRBV5-6 and TRBJ2-2. The length of the CDR3 is 13 residues. Germline V gives CDR1 SGHDT, CDR2 YYEEEE.

The gene calls are TRBV7-2 and TRBJ1-1. Germline V gene lookup returns CDR1 SGHTA and CDR2 FQGNSA. This CDR3 has 14 amino acids. CDR3 sequence: CASSRGQEGTEAFF.

The V gene is TRBV7-9, the J gene TRBJ2-7; TCRdb calls TRBD1, which cannot be checked without DNA. The CDR3 totals 13 residues. CDR1 and CDR2 from the germline V gene are SEHNR and FQNEAQ (reference sequence). The CDR3 spells CASSLGGTAEQYF.

The J gene is TRBJ1-1, the V gene TRBV12-3 or TRBV12-4; there is no DNA to check the TCRdb D call of TRBD1. This CDR3 has 15 amino acids. CDR3 loop: CASRGPGTGGTEAFF.

The chain uses TRBV24-1 and TRBJ2-1. Germline CDR1 and CDR2: KGHDR and SFDVKD. This CDR3 region has 15 residues. This CDR3 reads CATSDFNSATGEQFF.

The CDR3 sequence is CASSLANPGPQSKGLSTTGELFF. This rearrangement joins TRBV7-9 to TRBJ2-2; TCRdb indicates TRBD2, and absent DNA this call remains unverified. Looked up from germline, CDR1 is SEHNR and CDR2 is FQNEAQ (reference sequence). CDR3 length: 23 amino acids. Full variable domain (missing parts from reference TRBV7-9 and TRBJ2-2): DTGVSQNPRHKITKRGQNVTFRCDPISEHNRLYWYRQTLGQGPEFLTYFQNEAQLEKSRLLSDRFSAERPKGSFSTLEIQRTEQGDSAMYLCASSLANPGPQSKGLSTTGELFFGEGSRLTVL.

The rearrangement uses TRBV5-1 and TRBJ2-2. The CDR3 length is 13 residues. Germline V gene lookup returns CDR1 SGHRS and CDR2 YFSETQ. The CDR3 loop reads CASSLEVPGELFF.

V gene TRBV21-1 combines with J gene TRBJ2-7; absent DNA, TCRdb's TRBD2 call cannot be checked. TRBV21-1 is a listed pseudogene. The CDR3 spans 19 residues. The CDR3 region is CASSKGPGTSGRANYEQYF.

This chain joins TRBV7-9 and TRBJ2-1. The CDR3 covers 13 residues. Germline CDR1 SEHNR, CDR2 FQNEAQ (reference sequence). CDR3 amino acids: CASSLTEDNEQFF.

The chain carries TRBV7-9 and TRBJ2-1; checking the TCRdb D call of TRBD2 is not possible without DNA. This CDR3 has 15 residues. The germline CDR1 and CDR2 sequences are SEHNR and FQNEAQ (reference sequence). CDR3 amino acids: CASSSSGRVKNEQFF.

V usage is TRBV15 and J usage is TRBJ1-5; TCRdb lists TRBD1, though no DNA is available to test this call. This CDR3 is built from 16 residues. Germline-derived CDR1 and CDR2 are LNHNV and YYDKDF (reference sequence). The CDR3: CATSRDRDSSNQPQHF.

V gene TRBV4-1 combines with J gene TRBJ2-7; TCRdb calls TRBD2, which cannot be checked without DNA. Germline V gene data show CDR1 as MGHRA and CDR2 as YSYEKL. There are 16 residues in the CDR3. The CDR3 here is CASSQSTAGGIYEQYF.

The rearrangement links TRBV6-6 to TRBJ1-2; with no DNA, the TCRdb D assignment of TRBD1 cannot be verified. The germline V gene encodes CDR1 MNHNY and CDR2 SVGAGI (reference sequence). The CDR3 covers 13 residues. CDR3 region: CASSFGQGSGYTF.

The chain carries TRBV6-5 and TRBJ2-1; TCRdb indicates TRBD2, and absent DNA this call remains unverified. CDR3 length: 14 residues. Germline CDR1 and CDR2: MNHEY and SVGAGI. The CDR3 region is CASSYSVEGNEQFF.

V gene TRBV27 combines with J gene TRBJ1-1. The CDR3 is 13 amino acids. Germline V lookup: CDR1 MNHEY, CDR2 SMNVEV (reference sequence). CDR3 sequence reads: CASSFSQNTEAFF.

The chain has TRBV5-1 and TRBJ1-5. The CDR3 length is 15 residues. Germline V gene sequence: CDR1 SGHRS, CDR2 YFSETQ. CDR3 loop: CASSLVPNSNQPQHF.

This chain uses TRBV7-2 with TRBJ2-2; TCRdb proposes TRBD1, but this gene call is untestable without DNA. CDR1 and CDR2 (germline): SGHTA, FQGNSA. This CDR3 comprises 16 residues. CDR3 residues: CASSSPETGRTGELFF.

This chain links TRBV7-9 with TRBJ2-2; the TCRdb D gene call, TRBD2, has no DNA to confirm it. The CDR3 is 13 amino acids. Germline assignment: CDR1 SEHNR and CDR2 FQNEAQ (reference sequence). The CDR3 sequence is CASSYGLAGELFF.

This chain joins TRBV11-2 and TRBJ2-5. The germline V gene has CDR1 SGHAT and CDR2 FQNNGV. This CDR3 region has 15 residues. The CDR3 region is CASSIYTDFKETQYF.

J is TRBJ2-7 and V is TRBV7-9; TCRdb picks TRBD1, but there is no DNA to check that call. The CDR3 is made up of 16 amino acids. Germline V gene lookup returns CDR1 SEHNR and CDR2 FQNEAQ (reference sequence). The CDR3 region is CASSPTPSGSHYEQYF.

The chain uses TRBV6-5 and TRBJ2-7; with no DNA, the TCRdb D assignment of TRBD2 cannot be verified. The CDR3 consists of 13 residues. CDR1 is MNHEY and CDR2 is SVGAGI in the germline V gene. The CDR3 loop is CASSLDYTYEQYF.

J is TRBJ2-2 and V is TRBV7-9; without DNA, the TCRdb call of TRBD1 cannot be checked. This CDR3 region has 14 residues. Germline V gives CDR1 SEHNR, CDR2 FQNEAQ (reference sequence). CDR3 protein: CASSPPGGTGELFF.